This section outlines one T cell receptor beta chain sequence together with its context. The antigen is unknown. The length of the CDR3 is 16 residues. CDR1 SEHNR and CDR2 FQNEAQ come from the germline V gene (reference sequence). V gave up 1 base and J gave up 7 bases, with 17 bases separating them. The data derive from a study of OX40 agonist ivuxolimab in advanced cancers. Background on the study: The dose of intravenous ivuxolimab that patients received every 2 weeks ranged from 0.01 to 10 mg/kg. It was permissible to have had prior anti-PD-1, anti-PD-L1 or anti-CTLA-4 therapy, and 40% had some. Study conclusions and caveats: In the expanded peripheral T cells, antigen specificity was never determined. Expanded clones tended on average to be more numerous among CD8+ T cells than CD4+.

Data came from immunoSEQ multiplex PCR; TCRdb stores just in-frame clones and leaves some out. The repertoire includes roughly 93,000 clones, about 91% of them detected once, and roughly 0.53% sits in the top ten. Here the sequenced sample was CD4+ or CD8+ T cells sorted from blood, taken in a trial of the OX40 agonist ivuxolimab. The sequence came from an adult with an advanced solid tumor such as melanoma, head and neck, liver or kidney cancer. V and J are TRBV7-9 and TRBJ2-1, with D possibly being TRBD2 (5 bases). Written as DNA, the CDR3 is TGTGCCAGCAGCTTAGGCGGAGGATGGCAATCTAATGAGCAGTTCTTC. It is translated as CASSLGGGWQSNEQFF. Complete variable domain (other parts from reference TRBV7-9 and TRBJ2-1): DTGVSQNPRHKITKRGQNVTFRCDPISEHNRLYWYRQTLGQGPEFLTYFQNEAQLEKSRLLSDRFSAERPKGSFSTLEIQRTEQGDSAMYLCASSLGGGWQSNEQFFGPGTRLTVL.